The 23 T cell receptor beta chains below come from one sample, sequenced in a study of blood T cell repertoires in COVID-19. Libraries were prepared by immunoSEQ multiplex PCR; TCRdb keeps only in-frame clonotypes and omits some of them. The table shows about 210,000 clones, with around 90% occurring only once. Sequencing input: peripheral blood. These receptors all come from a man aged 30 to 39 with acute or convalescent COVID-19.

The genes are TRBV15 and TRBJ2-5; 9 bases line up with TRBD2. With 6 bases clipped from V and 2 bases from J, the junction kept 4 bases outside the gene matches. This CDR3 region has 14 residues. The germline CDR1 and CDR2 sequences are LNHNV and YYDKDF (reference sequence). The CDR3 spells CATRGGGVQETQYF. The DNA for the CDR3 is TGTGCCACCAGGGGCGGGGGGGTGCAAGAGACCCAGTACTTC.

This clone appeared a single time. J is TRBJ2-5 and V is TRBV7-9; 8 bases line up with TRBD1. The CDR3 has 15 residues. V gave up 4 bases and J gave up 4 bases; unmatched junction bases: 8. In germline, CDR1 is SEHNR, CDR2 FQNEAQ (reference sequence). CDR3 region: CASSSWTGLGETQYF. CDR3 coding DNA: TGTGCCAGCAGCTCATGGACAGGGTTGGGAGAGACCCAGTACTTC.

J is TRBJ1-5 and V is TRBV9; 8 positions agree with TRBD1. Germline loops: CDR1 SGDLS, CDR2 YYNGEE. V lost 2 bases and J lost 5; bases outside the gene matches: 12. The CDR3 sequence is 17 residues long. The CDR3 DNA reads as TGTGCCAGCAGCGTGAGGACAGGGAGGACGATTTATCAGCCCCAGCATTTT. Amino acids: CASSVRTGRTIYQPQHF.

V gene TRBV18 combines with J gene TRBJ1-4; D possibly corresponds to TRBD1 (5 bases). The CDR3 sequence is 14 residues long. V was shortened by 2 bases and J by 5 bases, with 9 bases between the two germline ends. Germline-derived CDR1 and CDR2 are KGHSH and LQKENI. For the CDR3, the DNA is TGTGCCAGCTCACCAGGACACGGGAATGAAAAACTGTTTTTT. Translated: CASSPGHGNEKLFF.

The chain uses TRBV30 and TRBJ2-1; TRBD2 is a possible D gene (6 bases). Trimming cost V 3 bases and J 10 bases, with 16 bases left between them. Germline lookup yields CDR1 GTSNPN and CDR2 SVGIG (reference sequence). The CDR3 contains 13 residues. The CDR3 DNA follows: TGTGCCTGGAGACGATCGGGAGTTTGGGAGCAGTTCTTC. Translation gives CAWRRSGVWEQFF.

This chain joins TRBV5-1 and TRBJ2-1; tentative D call: TRBD1 (6 bases). The CDR3 has 14 amino acids. Trimming shortened V by 0 bases and J by 8 bases, and 12 bases separated the two germline ends. The germline CDR1 and CDR2 sequences are SGHRS and YFSETQ. In DNA form, the CDR3 reads TGCGCCAGCAGCTTGGGAGGGGGTGGCGATGAGCAGTTCTTC. Amino acid sequence: CASSLGGGGDEQFF.

The rearrangement links TRBV19 to TRBJ2-2, with D perhaps TRBD2 (6 bases). This CDR3 has 16 residues. Germline CDR1 and CDR2: LNHDA and SQIVND (reference sequence). V was clipped by 7 bases and J by 4 bases, with 19 bases between them. CDR3 nucleotide sequence: TGTGCCAGTAACTTATATTGGGGAGGAGCCACCGGGGAGCTGTTTTTT. It translates to CASNLYWGGATGELFF. The complete variable domain, with remaining parts taken from reference TRBV19 and TRBJ2-2, reads DGGITQSPKYLFRKEGQNVTLSCEQNLNHDAMYWYRQDPGQGLRLIYYSQIVNDFQKGDIAEGYSVSREKKESFPLTVTSAQKNPTAFYLCASNLYWGGATGELFFGEGSRLTVL.

This clone has more than one count but fewer than ten. This rearrangement joins TRBV7-3 to TRBJ2-1; the match to TRBD2 covers 12 bases. CDR1 SGHTA and CDR2 FQGTGA come from the germline V gene. The CDR3 is made up of 15 amino acids. With V trimmed by 2 bases and J by 9 bases, 5 bases remained unmatched. CDR3: CASSLSGLAGIEQFF. The CDR3 DNA reads as TGTGCCAGCAGCTTATCCGGACTAGCGGGGATTGAGCAGTTCTTC.

The chain uses TRBV2 and TRBJ2-5; the match to TRBD1 covers 7 bases. The CDR3 length is 13 residues. V was pared by 7 bases and J by 2 bases, with 4 bases of the junction left unmatched. Germline CDR1 and CDR2: SNHLY and FYNNEI. The CDR3 DNA is TGTGCCAGCAACAGGGACAGACAAGAGACCCAGTACTTC. It specifies CASNRDRQETQYF.

The chain recombines TRBV2 with TRBJ1-5; TRBD1 might be the D (5 bases). The CDR3 consists of 14 residues. Germline V CDR1 and CDR2: SNHLY, FYNNEI. Deletions cut 6 bases from V and 2 bases from J, with 11 bases between. CDR3 in amino acids: CASRGSGGNQPQHF. In DNA form, the CDR3 reads TGTGCCAGCAGGGGTTCGGGGGGCAATCAGCCCCAGCATTTT.

This clone was seen only a few times. The V and J genes are TRBV12-3 or TRBV12-4 and TRBJ1-1; TRBD1 is a possible D gene (5 bases). The CDR3 extends over 13 amino acids. V was clipped by 5 bases and J by 1 base, with 8 bases between them. The CDR3 DNA follows: TGTGCCAGCAGTAGACAGAGGAACACTGAAGCTTTCTTT. It encodes CASSRQRNTEAFF.

The V and J genes are TRBV28 and TRBJ2-3; TRBD1 aligns across 7 bases. V lost 8 bases, J lost 9 bases, and 8 bases stayed unmatched. Germline V gives CDR1 MDHEN, CDR2 SYDVKM. This CDR3 is 12 amino acids long. As DNA, the CDR3 is TGTGCCAGCGCACAGGGGCGGGCGACGCAGTATTTT. It specifies CASAQGRATQYF.

V gene TRBV9 combines with J gene TRBJ1-4, with 7 bases lining up with TRBD1. The ends lost 4 bases at V and 7 bases at J; junction bases unmatched: 10. This CDR3 contains 15 residues. CDR1 and CDR2 (germline): SGDLS, YYNGEE. CDR3 sequence: CASSSRQGVAEKLFF. The DNA of the CDR3 is TGTGCCAGCAGCTCTCGACAGGGAGTGGCTGAAAAACTGTTTTTT.

This chain joins TRBV11-2 and TRBJ2-2, with 11 bases matching TRBD1. This CDR3 comprises 17 residues. Germline CDR1 reads SGHAT; CDR2 reads FQNNGV. V gave up 5 bases and J gave up 4 bases; unmatched junction bases: 9. The CDR3 sequence is CASSIRTGGLSTGELFF. The CDR3 nucleotides read TGTGCCAGCAGCATCCGGACAGGGGGCTTGAGCACCGGGGAGCTGTTTTTT.

The chain uses TRBV11-2 and TRBJ1-6; D possibly corresponds to TRBD1 (6 bases). Trimming took off 5 bases at V and 2 bases at J, with 13 bases between the two ends. This CDR3 has 16 residues. Germline V lookup: CDR1 SGHAT, CDR2 FQNNGV. In DNA, the CDR3 is TGTGCCAGCAGCCGAGGGGGGGTTACCTATAATTCACCCCTCCACTTT. This codes for CASSRGGVTYNSPLHF.

The J gene is TRBJ1-2, the V gene TRBV5-1; 7 positions match TRBD1. Trimming removed 4 bases from V and 1 base from J; junction bases left unmatched: 10. The CDR3 is made up of 16 amino acids. CDR1 and CDR2 from the germline V gene are SGHRS and YFSETQ. The DNA of the CDR3 is TGCGCCAGCAGCCCTAGGGCAGGGGGTGATAACTATGGCTACACCTTC. It translates to CASSPRAGGDNYGYTF.

This clone was detected a few times. The gene calls are TRBV12-5 and TRBJ2-7; D gene unclear. The CDR3 sequence is 13 residues long. V lost 2 bases and J 7 bases, leaving 12 bases between the germline ends. Germline assignment: CDR1 LGHNT and CDR2 FRNRAP. CDR3 DNA: TGTGCTAGTGGTTTGCGTGTTAGCAGAGAGCAGTACTTC. Translating it yields CASGLRVSREQYF.

This chain uses TRBV7-9 with TRBJ2-3; TRBD1 matches 7 bases. Germline lookup yields CDR1 SEHNR and CDR2 FQNEAQ (reference sequence). This CDR3 is 14 amino acids long. V shed 6 bases and J 3 bases; nucleotides not matched to a gene: 6. The CDR3: CASRQGGWTDTQYF. CDR3 coding DNA: TGTGCCAGCAGACAAGGGGGCTGGACAGATACGCAGTATTTT.

J is TRBJ1-1 and V is TRBV11-2, with D possibly TRBD1 on 5 matching bases. The CDR3 contains 13 residues. Deletions cut 5 bases from V and 4 bases from J, with 11 bases between. From germline, CDR1 is SGHAT and CDR2 FQNNGV. CDR3 loop: CASSVVGGTEAFF. CDR3 sequence (DNA): TGTGCCAGCAGCGTAGTGGGGGGCACTGAAGCTTTCTTT.

The chain links TRBV9 to TRBJ1-1, with 8 bases identical to TRBD1. With V trimmed by 2 bases and J by 4 bases, 4 bases remained unmatched. This CDR3 comprises 14 residues. Germline CDR1 reads SGDLS; CDR2 reads YYNGEE. The CDR3 sequence: CASSVRQGPTEAFF. The DNA of the CDR3 is TGTGCCAGCAGCGTCAGACAGGGGCCCACTGAAGCTTTCTTT.

This chain uses TRBV15 with TRBJ2-7, with unresolved D. This CDR3 has 16 residues. With 1 base removed from V and 6 bases from J, the gap between germline ends came to 19 bases. From germline, CDR1 is LNHNV and CDR2 YYDKDF (reference sequence). DNA for the CDR3: TGTGCCACCAGCAGAGGTGAGGCGTACTTCGGCGGCGAGCAGTACTTC. This translates into CATSRGEAYFGGEQYF.

In nucleotides, the CDR3 is TGTGCCAGCAGCTCGTTGCTAGCGGGAGGGGACACCGGGGAGCTGTTTTTT. Translation gives CASSSLLAGGDTGELFF. This chain links TRBV5-4 with TRBJ2-2, with 12 positions matching TRBD2. CDR3 length: 17 amino acids. Looked up from germline, CDR1 is SGHNT and CDR2 is YYREEE (reference sequence). The trim removed 3 bases at V and 3 bases at J, leaving 6 bases unmatched.

CDR3 DNA: TGTGCCAGTAGTAGGACAGATAGCAATCAGCCCCAGCATTTT. This gives the protein CASSRTDSNQPQHF. The J gene is TRBJ1-5, the V gene TRBV19; D is possibly TRBD1 (6 bases). There are 14 residues in the CDR3. V was cut by 4 bases and J by 0 bases, with 7 bases left in between. Per the germline V gene, CDR1 is LNHDA and CDR2 is SQIVND (reference sequence). Based on the CDR3 plus reference TRBV19 and TRBJ1-5, the full variable domain is DGGITQSPKYLFRKEGQNVTLSCEQNLNHDAMYWYRQDPGQGLRLIYYSQIVNDFQKGDIAEGYSVSREKKESFPLTVTSAQKNPTAFYLCASSRTDSNQPQHFGDGTRLSIL.